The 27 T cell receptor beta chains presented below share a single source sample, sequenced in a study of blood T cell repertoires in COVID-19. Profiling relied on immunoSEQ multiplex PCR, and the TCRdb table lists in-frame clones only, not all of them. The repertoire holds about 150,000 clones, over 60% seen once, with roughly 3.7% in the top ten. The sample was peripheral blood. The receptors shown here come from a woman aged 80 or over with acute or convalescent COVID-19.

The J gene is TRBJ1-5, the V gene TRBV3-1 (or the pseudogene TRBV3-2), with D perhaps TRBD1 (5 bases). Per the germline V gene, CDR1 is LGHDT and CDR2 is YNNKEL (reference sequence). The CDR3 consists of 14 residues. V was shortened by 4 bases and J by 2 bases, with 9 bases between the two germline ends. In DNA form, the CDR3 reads TGTGCCAGCAGCCCCACAGGAGGCAATCAGCCCCAGCATTTT. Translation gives CASSPTGGNQPQHF.

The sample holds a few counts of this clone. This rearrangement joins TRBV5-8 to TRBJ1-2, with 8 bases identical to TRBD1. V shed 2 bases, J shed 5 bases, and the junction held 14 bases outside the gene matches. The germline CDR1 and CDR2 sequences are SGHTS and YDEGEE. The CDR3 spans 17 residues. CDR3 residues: CASSLTYRGDIWYGYTF. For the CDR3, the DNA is TGTGCCAGCAGCTTAACCTACAGGGGGGATATTTGGTATGGCTACACCTTC.

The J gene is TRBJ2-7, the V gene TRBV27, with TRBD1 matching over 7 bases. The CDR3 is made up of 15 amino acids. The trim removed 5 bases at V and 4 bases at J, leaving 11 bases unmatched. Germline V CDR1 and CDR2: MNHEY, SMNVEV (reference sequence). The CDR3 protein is CASSPRRDSIYEQYF. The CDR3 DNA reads TGTGCCAGCAGTCCACGCCGGGACAGCATATACGAGCAGTACTTC.

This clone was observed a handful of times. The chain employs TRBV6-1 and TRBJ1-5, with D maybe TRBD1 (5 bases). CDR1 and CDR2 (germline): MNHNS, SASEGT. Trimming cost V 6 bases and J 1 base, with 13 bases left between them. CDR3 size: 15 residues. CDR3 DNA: TGTGCCAGCAGATCCCGGGGGGAAAGCAATCAGCCCCAGCATTTT. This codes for CASRSRGESNQPQHF.

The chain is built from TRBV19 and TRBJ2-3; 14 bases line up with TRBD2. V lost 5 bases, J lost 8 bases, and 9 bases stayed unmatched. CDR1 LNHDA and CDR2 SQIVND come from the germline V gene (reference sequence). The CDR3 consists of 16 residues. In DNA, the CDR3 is TGTGCCAGTAGTGCCCCGGGACTAGCGGGAGTCCCTACGCAGTATTTT. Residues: CASSAPGLAGVPTQYF.

For the CDR3, the DNA is TGTGCCAGCTCACCTTCAGGGTCGGGGGATGAGCAGTTCTTC. Residues: CASSPSGSGDEQFF. The chain has TRBV18 and TRBJ2-1; possibly TRBD2 for D (6 bases). The CDR3 has 14 amino acids. V was trimmed by 3 bases and J by 8 bases, leaving 14 bases between them. Per germline, CDR1 KGHSH and CDR2 LQKENI.

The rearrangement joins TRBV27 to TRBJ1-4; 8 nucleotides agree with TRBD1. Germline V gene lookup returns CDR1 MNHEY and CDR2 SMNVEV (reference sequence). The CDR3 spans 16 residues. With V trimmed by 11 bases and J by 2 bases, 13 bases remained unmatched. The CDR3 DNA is TGTGCCTCGTGGGTGGGACAGGAGATTACTAATGAAAAACTGTTTTTT. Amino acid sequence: CASWVGQEITNEKLFF.

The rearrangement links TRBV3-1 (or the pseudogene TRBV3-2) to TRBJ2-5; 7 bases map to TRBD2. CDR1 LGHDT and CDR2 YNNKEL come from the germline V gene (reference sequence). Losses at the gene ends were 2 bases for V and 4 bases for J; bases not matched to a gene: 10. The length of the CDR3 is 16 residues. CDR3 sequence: CASSQRRAGVGETQYF. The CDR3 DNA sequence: TGTGCCAGCAGCCAACGACGGGCGGGAGTGGGAGAGACCCAGTACTTC.

The CDR3 nucleotides are TGTGCCAGCAGCGGACGACCGGGACAGGGGTGGACCGGGGAGCTGTTTTTT. Translation gives CASSGRPGQGWTGELFF. V is TRBV25-1 and J is TRBJ2-2; 10 bases agree with TRBD1. Germline CDR1 MGHDK, CDR2 SYGVNS. The CDR3 totals 17 residues. V lost 6 bases and J lost 5; bases outside the gene matches: 12.

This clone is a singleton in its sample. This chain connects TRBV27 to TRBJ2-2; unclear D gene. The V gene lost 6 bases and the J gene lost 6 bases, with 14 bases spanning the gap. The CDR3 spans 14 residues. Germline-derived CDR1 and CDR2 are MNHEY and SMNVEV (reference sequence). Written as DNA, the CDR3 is TGTGCCAGCAGCTTGAAAAACAGCCCCGGGGAGCTGTTTTTT. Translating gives CASSLKNSPGELFF.

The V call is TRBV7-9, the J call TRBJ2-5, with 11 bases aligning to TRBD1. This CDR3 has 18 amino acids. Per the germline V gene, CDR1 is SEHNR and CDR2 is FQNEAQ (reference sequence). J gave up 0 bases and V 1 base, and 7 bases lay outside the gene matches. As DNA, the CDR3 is TGTGCCAGCAGCTTAGGGACAGGGGGCAACGAGTACCAAGAGACCCAGTACTTC. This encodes CASSLGTGGNEYQETQYF.

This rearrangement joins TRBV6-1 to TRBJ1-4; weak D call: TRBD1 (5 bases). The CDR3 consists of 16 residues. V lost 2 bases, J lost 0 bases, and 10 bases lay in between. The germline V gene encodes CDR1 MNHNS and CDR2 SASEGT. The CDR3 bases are TGTGCCAGCAGTGAACGCTCAGGGTCAACTAATGAAAAACTGTTTTTT. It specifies CASSERSGSTNEKLFF.

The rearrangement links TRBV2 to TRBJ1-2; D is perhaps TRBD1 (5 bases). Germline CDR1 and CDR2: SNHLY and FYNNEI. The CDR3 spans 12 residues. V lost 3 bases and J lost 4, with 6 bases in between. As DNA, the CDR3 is TGTGCCAGCAGTGAGACAGTCTATGGCTACACCTTC. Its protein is CASSETVYGYTF.

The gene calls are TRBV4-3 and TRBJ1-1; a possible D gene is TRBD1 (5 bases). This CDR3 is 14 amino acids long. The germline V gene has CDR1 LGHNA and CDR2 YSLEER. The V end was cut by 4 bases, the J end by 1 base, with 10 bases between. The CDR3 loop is CASSRETENTEAFF. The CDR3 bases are TGCGCCAGCAGCCGAGAGACAGAGAACACTGAAGCTTTCTTT.

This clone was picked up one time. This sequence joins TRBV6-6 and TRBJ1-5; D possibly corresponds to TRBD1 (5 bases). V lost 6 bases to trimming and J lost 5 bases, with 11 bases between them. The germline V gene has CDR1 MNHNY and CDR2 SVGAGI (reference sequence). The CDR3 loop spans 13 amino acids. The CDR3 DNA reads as TGTGCCAGCAGCCAGGCAGGGCATCAGCCCCAGCATTTT. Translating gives CASSQAGHQPQHF.

Written as DNA, the CDR3 is TGTGCCACCAGCAGAGATCCCGGGCAGGGGCTCCCAGATACGCAGTATTTT. Protein: CATSRDPGQGLPDTQYF. V and J are TRBV15 and TRBJ2-3; D is perhaps TRBD1 (6 bases). Germline V gene sequence: CDR1 LNHNV, CDR2 YYDKDF (reference sequence). V was clipped by 0 bases and J by 4 bases, with 17 bases between them. CDR3 length: 17 amino acids.

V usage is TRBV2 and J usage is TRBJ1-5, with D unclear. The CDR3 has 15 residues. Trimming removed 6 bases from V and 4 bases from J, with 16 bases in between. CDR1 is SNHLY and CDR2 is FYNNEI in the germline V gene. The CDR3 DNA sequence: TGTGCCAGCAGAGATACAACCCTCCTGAATCAGCCCCAGCATTTT. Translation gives CASRDTTLLNQPQHF.

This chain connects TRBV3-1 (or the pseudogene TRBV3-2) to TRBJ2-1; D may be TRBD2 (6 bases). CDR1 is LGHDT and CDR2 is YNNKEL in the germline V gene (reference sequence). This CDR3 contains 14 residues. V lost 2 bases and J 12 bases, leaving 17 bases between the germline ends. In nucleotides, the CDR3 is TGTGCCAGCAGCCAAAGACTAGGCCTTACAGGGCAGTTCTTC. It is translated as CASSQRLGLTGQFF.

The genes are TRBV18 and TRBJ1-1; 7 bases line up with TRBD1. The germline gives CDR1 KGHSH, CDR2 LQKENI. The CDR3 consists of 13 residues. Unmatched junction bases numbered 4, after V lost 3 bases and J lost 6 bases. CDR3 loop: CASSPRDSSEAFF. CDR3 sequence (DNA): TGTGCCAGCTCACCCCGGGACAGCTCTGAAGCTTTCTTT.

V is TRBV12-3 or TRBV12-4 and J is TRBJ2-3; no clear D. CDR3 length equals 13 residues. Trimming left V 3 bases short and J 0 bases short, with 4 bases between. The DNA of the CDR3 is TGTGCCAGCAGTTTGCAGAGCACAGATACGCAGTATTTT. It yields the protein CASSLQSTDTQYF.

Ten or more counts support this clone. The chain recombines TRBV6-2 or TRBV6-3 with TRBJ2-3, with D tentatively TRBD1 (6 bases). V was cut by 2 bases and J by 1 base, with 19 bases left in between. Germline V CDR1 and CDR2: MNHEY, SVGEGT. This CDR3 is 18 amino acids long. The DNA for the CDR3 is TGTGCCAGCAGTTACACCCTCGGACAGCCGAGGGGCACAGATACGCAGTATTTT. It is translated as CASSYTLGQPRGTDTQYF.

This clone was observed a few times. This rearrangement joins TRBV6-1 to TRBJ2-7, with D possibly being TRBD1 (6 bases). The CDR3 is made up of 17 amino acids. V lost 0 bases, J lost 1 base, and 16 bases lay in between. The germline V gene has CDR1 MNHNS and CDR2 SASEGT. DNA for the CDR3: TGTGCCAGCAGTGAAGCTCTAGGACAGACGATTTCCTACGAGCAGTACTTC. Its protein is CASSEALGQTISYEQYF.

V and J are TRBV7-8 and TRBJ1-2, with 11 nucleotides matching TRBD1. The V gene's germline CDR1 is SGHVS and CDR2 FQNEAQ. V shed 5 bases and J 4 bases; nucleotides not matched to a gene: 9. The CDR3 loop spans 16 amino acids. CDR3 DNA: TGTGCCAGCAGCCCCTATGGGACAGGGGGTCCCTATGGCTACACCTTC. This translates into CASSPYGTGGPYGYTF.

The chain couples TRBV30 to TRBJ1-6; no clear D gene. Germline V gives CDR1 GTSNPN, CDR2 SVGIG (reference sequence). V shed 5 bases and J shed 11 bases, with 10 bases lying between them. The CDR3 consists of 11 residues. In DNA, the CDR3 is TGTGCCTGGGGAGGGCCAACACCCCTCCACTTT. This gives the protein CAWGGPTPLHF.

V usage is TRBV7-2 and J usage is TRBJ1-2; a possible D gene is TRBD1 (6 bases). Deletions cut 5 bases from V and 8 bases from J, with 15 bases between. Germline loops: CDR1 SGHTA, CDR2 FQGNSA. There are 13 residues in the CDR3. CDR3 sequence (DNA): TGTGCCAGCAGCCAACAGGGAGGGGAGGGCTACACCTTC. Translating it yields CASSQQGGEGYTF.

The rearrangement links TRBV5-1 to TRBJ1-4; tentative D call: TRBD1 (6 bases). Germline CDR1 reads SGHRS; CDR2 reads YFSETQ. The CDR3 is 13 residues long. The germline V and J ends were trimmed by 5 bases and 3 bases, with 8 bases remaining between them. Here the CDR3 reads CASRRGSNEKLFF. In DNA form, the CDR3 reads TGCGCCAGCAGAAGGGGGTCTAATGAAAAACTGTTTTTT.

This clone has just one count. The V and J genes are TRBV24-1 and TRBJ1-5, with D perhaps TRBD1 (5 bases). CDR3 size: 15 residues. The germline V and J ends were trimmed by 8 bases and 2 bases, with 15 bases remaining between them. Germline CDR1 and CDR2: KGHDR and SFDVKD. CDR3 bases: TGTGCCACCACACAGGTGGGCCATGGCAATCAGCCCCAGCATTTT. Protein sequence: CATTQVGHGNQPQHF.